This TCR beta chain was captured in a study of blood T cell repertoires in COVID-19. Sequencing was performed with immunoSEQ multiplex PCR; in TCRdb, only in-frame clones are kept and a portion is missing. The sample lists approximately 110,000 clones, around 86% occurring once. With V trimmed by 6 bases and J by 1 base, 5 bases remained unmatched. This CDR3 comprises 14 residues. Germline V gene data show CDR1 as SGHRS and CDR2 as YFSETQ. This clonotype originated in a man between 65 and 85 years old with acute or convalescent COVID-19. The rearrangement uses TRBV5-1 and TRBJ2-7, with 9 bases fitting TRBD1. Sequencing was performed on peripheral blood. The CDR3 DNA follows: TGCGCCAGCAACACCGGGACAGGGTCCTACGAGCAGTACTTC. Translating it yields CASNTGTGSYEQYF.